This T cell receptor (beta chain) was identified during a study of cytomegalovirus exposure and HLA in healthy donors. Study outcomes and limitations: Later analysis identified a missense DCLRE1C variant that was linked to TCR beta V- and J-gene trimming. Serostatus for CMV was the only available immune exposure information.

With 60 Vbeta and 13 Jbeta primers, the PCR was carried out. Sequenced by immunoSEQ multiplex PCR; TCRdb stores in-frame clones only, minus some. The repertoire includes about 82,000 clones, approximately 74% of them detected once, and roughly 6.1% sits in the top ten. This clone occurred a few times. Its antigen is not known. V was cut by 6 bases and J by 4 bases, with 12 bases left in between. This CDR3 has 13 amino acids. Germline V gene sequence: CDR1 SGHNT, CDR2 YENEEA. At sampling all donors were nominally healthy, likely with unrecorded immune exposures. This clonotype was sampled from a woman between 50 and 59 years old in good health and CMV-seropositive. The chain joins TRBV11-3 to TRBJ1-1; unclear D gene. The sequenced material came from PBMCs. CDR3 coding DNA: TGTGCCAGCAGAATTGAGGTGGGCACTGAAGCTTTCTTT. Amino acid sequence: CASRIEVGTEAFF.